The next 17 T cell receptor beta chains were all read from a single sample in a study of a mutant IDH1 vaccine in newly diagnosed glioma listed by TCRdb under 2021. To prepare the library, the immunoSEQ multiplex PCR assay was applied. Imported from immuneACCESS, the table was reduced by TCRdb to in-frame sequences with V and J called. These copies leave out some clones; in studies compared against another copy, an unresolved V gene accounts for under half, and the cause of the remainder is not known. The sample profile shows around 78,000 clones; 70% to 90% of them were found once. Of the sample, roughly 2.2% falls within the top ten clones. In light of the paper, this sample's time point label describes: week 23, last vaccination. Every vaccine dose consisted of 300 ug of a 20-mer mutant IDH1 peptide in Montanide, administered subcutaneously together with topical imiquimod. No antigen is known for these receptors.

The specimen comprised PBMCs, sampled from a glioma patient whose treatment included an IDH1 peptide vaccine. Receptors originate from a man aged 25 to 40 with glioma. Some clones in this sample may be carry-over from other donors' samples.

This clone was detected only a few times. The DNA for the CDR3 is TGTGCCAGCAGTGATAACACTGAAGCTTTCTTT. This gives the protein CASSDNTEAFF. The chain is built from TRBV2 and TRBJ1-1; D is ambiguous. This CDR3 is 11 amino acids long. The germline gives CDR1 SNHLY, CDR2 FYNNEI. The V end was cut by 3 bases, the J end by 2 bases, with 1 base between.

This chain connects TRBV4-1 to TRBJ2-7; D is possibly TRBD1 or TRBD2 (5 bases each). The germline CDR1 and CDR2 sequences are MGHRA and YSYEKL. The V end lost 0 bases, the J end lost 4 bases, and 16 bases lay between the germline ends. This CDR3 region has 16 residues. In DNA form, the CDR3 reads TGCGCCAGCAGCCAAGACGGGGACCTATCGGGGTACGAGCAGTACTTC. Translating it yields CASSQDGDLSGYEQYF.

This clone showed up just a few times. The rearrangement joins TRBV30 to TRBJ1-3; D is ambiguous. The CDR3 has 12 amino acids. V was pared by 1 base and J by 4 bases, with 5 bases between. Germline V CDR1 and CDR2: GTSNPN, SVGIG (reference sequence). The CDR3 bases are TGTGCCTGGAGTGATTGGGGAAACACCATATATTTT. This encodes CAWSDWGNTIYF.

Points on this clone: This CDR3 is also generated by other DNA sequences in the sample. The V and J genes are TRBV18 and TRBJ2-3; D is ambiguous. Germline V gene data show CDR1 as KGHSH and CDR2 as LQKENI. Trimming stripped 5 bases from V and 2 bases from J, with 8 bases between. The CDR3 runs 13 residues. The CDR3 DNA sequence: TGTGCCAGCTCAACCTCTCTCACAGATACGCAGTATTTT. Translation: CASSTSLTDTQYF.

This clone was observed a handful of times. The rearrangement links TRBV6-4 to TRBJ1-4; D gene ambiguous. Germline CDR1 MRHNA, CDR2 SNTAGT. Trimming shortened V by 4 bases and J by 7 bases, and 10 bases separated the two germline ends. This CDR3 spans 13 amino acids. CDR3 residues: CASSVRRTEKLFF. The CDR3 DNA reads TGTGCCAGCAGTGTCAGGCGGACTGAAAAACTGTTTTTT.

The rearrangement joins TRBV28 to TRBJ1-2; TRBD1 is a possible D gene (5 bases). Trimming removed 1 base at V and 4 bases at J, with 13 bases between. The germline V gene has CDR1 MDHEN and CDR2 SYDVKM. The CDR3 is 15 amino acids. CDR3 region: CASSLFPGTIYGYTF. CDR3 DNA: TGTGCCAGCAGTTTATTCCCGGGGACCATCTATGGCTACACCTTC.

Details on this clone: The same CDR3 can be traced to other DNA sequences in this sample. V is TRBV4-1 and J is TRBJ1-2; TRBD1 might be the D (5 bases). CDR1 MGHRA and CDR2 YSYEKL come from the germline V gene. This CDR3 is built from 15 residues. Between the trimmed V and J ends, which lost 0 bases and 4 bases, there was a span of 12 bases. The CDR3 DNA is TGCGCCAGCAGCCAAGATTTTGGGGGAAGCTATGGCTACACCTTC. Encoded protein: CASSQDFGGSYGYTF.

V and J are TRBV19 and TRBJ2-1; the D is unclear. CDR3 length: 10 residues. Germline loops: CDR1 LNHDA, CDR2 SQIVND (reference sequence). Trimming pared 0 bases from V and 13 bases from J, leaving 4 bases between. In nucleotides, the CDR3 is TGTGCCAGTAGTATAGACGGACAGTTCTTC. Translation: CASSIDGQFF.

The CDR3 DNA reads as TGTGCCAGCAGCTCAGGGGGCCACACTGAAGCTTTCTTT. Protein: CASSSGGHTEAFF. The chain has TRBV7-9 and TRBJ1-1, with TRBD1 identical over 8 bases. The J segment lost 3 bases and the V segment lost 4 bases, leaving 1 base of the junction unmatched. The CDR3 has 13 amino acids. Germline V CDR1 and CDR2: SEHNR, FQNEAQ (reference sequence).

Comment on this clone: A junction end diverges from the germline sequence, so it may reflect a read error. J is TRBJ2-1 and V is TRBV5-4; 10 nucleotides align to TRBD2. CDR3 length: 14 residues. In germline, CDR1 is SGHNT, CDR2 YYREEE (reference sequence). CDR3 amino acids: CASSPAGGYSEQFF. Here the CDR3 DNA reads TGTGCCAGCAGCCCAGCGGGGGGGTACAGTGAGCAGTTCTTC.

The V gene is TRBV12-5, the J gene TRBJ1-3; D gene unclear. Germline CDR1 and CDR2: LGHNT and FRNRAP. The CDR3 extends over 12 amino acids. Trimming removed 4 bases at V and 4 bases at J, with 5 bases between. The CDR3 reads CASGSPGNTIYF. Here the CDR3 DNA reads TGTGCTAGTGGTTCCCCCGGAAACACCATATATTTT.

The CDR3 region has the DNA TGCAGCGTTGTGGAGGTACGCGAGCAGTACTTC. Translating it yields CSVVEVREQYF. The rearrangement uses TRBV29-1 and TRBJ2-7; tentative D call: TRBD2 (5 bases). Trimming removed 4 bases at V and 6 bases at J, with 10 bases between. This CDR3 has 11 residues. The germline CDR1 and CDR2 sequences are SQVTM and ANQGSEA.

The count of this clone is one. Other DNA sequences in the sample encode the same CDR3. CDR3 protein: CASSPQGSEQYF. DNA for the CDR3: TGTGCCAGCTCACCCCAGGGCTCCGAGCAGTACTTC. J is TRBJ2-7 and V is TRBV18; D may be TRBD1 (5 bases). This CDR3 has 12 residues. The germline gives CDR1 KGHSH, CDR2 LQKENI. V was cut by 3 bases and J by 6 bases, with 9 bases left in between.

The V call is TRBV15, the J call TRBJ2-7, with no clear D. The CDR3 has 15 residues. Deletions cut 5 bases from V and 3 bases from J, with 17 bases between. Germline V gives CDR1 LNHNV, CDR2 YYDKDF (reference sequence). This CDR3 is CATSLSPVQIYEQYF. CDR3 sequence (DNA): TGTGCCACCAGCCTTTCCCCGGTCCAGATCTACGAGCAGTACTTC. Looking up the rest from reference TRBV15 and TRBJ2-7 gives the full variable domain: DAMVIQNPRYQVTQFGKPVTLSCSQTLNHNVMYWYQQKSSQAPKLLFHYYDKDFNNEADTPDNFQSRRPNTSFCFLDIRSPGLGDTAMYLCATSLSPVQIYEQYFGPGTRLTVT.

The chain has TRBV5-5 and TRBJ1-2; D uncertain. Trimming took off 0 bases at V and 10 bases at J, with 16 bases between the two ends. The germline V gene encodes CDR1 SGHKS and CDR2 YYEKEE (reference sequence). The CDR3 is made up of 14 amino acids. In nucleotides, the CDR3 is TGTGCCAGCAGCTTGGACTTGGCCAGGAAGGACTACACCTTC. Protein: CASSLDLARKDYTF.

The genes are TRBV5-1 and TRBJ2-3, with a weak D call TRBD2 (5 bases). Trimming stripped 4 bases from V and 4 bases from J, with 28 bases between. This CDR3 spans 19 amino acids. Germline CDR1 is SGHRS and CDR2 is YFSETQ. The DNA for the CDR3 is TGCGCCAGCAGCCTCGGCCACGCGGGTCTATCCCTTGGGGCAGATACGCAGTATTTT. Residues: CASSLGHAGLSLGADTQYF.

The chain is built from TRBV7-9 and TRBJ2-3, with no clear D. The V end was cut by 0 bases, the J end by 0 bases, with 7 bases between. Germline V gives CDR1 SEHNR, CDR2 FQNEAQ (reference sequence). This CDR3 is built from 15 residues. The CDR3 nucleotides are TGTGCCAGCAGCTTAGCGGGTACTAGCACAGATACGCAGTATTTT. This gives the protein CASSLAGTSTDTQYF.